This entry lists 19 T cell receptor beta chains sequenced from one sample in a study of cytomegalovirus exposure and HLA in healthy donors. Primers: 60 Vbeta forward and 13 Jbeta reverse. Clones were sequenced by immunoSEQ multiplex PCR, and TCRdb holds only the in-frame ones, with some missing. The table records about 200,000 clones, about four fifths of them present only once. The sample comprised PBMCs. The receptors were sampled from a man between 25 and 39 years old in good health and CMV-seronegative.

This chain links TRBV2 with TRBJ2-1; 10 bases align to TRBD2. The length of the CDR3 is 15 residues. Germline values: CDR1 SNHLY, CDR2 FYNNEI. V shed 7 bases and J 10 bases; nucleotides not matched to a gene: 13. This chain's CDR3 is CASKPQGLAGEEQFF. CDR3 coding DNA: TGTGCCAGCAAACCCCAAGGGCTAGCGGGAGAGGAGCAGTTCTTC.

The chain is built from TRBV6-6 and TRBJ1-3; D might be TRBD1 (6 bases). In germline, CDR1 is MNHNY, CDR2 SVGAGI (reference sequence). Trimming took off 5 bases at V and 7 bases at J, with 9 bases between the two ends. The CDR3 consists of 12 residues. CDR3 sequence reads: CASSAQGNTIYF. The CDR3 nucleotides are TGTGCCAGCAGTGCCCAGGGGAACACCATATATTTT.

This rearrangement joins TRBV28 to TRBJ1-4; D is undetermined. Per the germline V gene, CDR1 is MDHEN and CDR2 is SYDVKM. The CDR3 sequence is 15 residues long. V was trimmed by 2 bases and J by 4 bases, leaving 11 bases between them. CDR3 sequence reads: CASSLIWSGNEKLFF. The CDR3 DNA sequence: TGTGCCAGCAGTTTAATTTGGTCGGGTAATGAAAAACTGTTTTTT.

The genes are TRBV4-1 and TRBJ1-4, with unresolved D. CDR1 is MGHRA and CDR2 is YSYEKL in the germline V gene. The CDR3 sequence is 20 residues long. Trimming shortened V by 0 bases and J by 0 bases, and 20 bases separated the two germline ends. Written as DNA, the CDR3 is TGCGCCAGCAGCCAAGAAGAGTCCATTGGCAGGCTTACAACTAATGAAAAACTGTTTTTT. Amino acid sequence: CASSQEESIGRLTTNEKLFF.

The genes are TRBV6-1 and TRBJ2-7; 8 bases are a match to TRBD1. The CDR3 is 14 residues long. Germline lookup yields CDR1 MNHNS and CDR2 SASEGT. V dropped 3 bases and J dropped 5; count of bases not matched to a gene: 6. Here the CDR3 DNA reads TGTGCCAGCAGTGAGGCAGGGGGCAGGAACGAGCAGTACTTC. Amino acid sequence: CASSEAGGRNEQYF.

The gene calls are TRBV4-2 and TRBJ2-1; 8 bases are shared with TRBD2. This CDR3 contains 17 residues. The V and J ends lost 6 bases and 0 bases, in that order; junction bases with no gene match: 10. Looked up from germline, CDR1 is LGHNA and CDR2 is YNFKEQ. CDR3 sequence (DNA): TGTGCCAGCAGTTGGACTAGCATGGGTAGCTCCTACAATGAGCAGTTCTTC. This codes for CASSWTSMGSSYNEQFF.

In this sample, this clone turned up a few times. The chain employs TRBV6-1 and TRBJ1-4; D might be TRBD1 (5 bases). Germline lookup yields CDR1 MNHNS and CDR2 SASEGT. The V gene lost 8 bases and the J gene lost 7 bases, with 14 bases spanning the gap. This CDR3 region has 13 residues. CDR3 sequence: CASGDGHFEKLFF. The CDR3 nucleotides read TGTGCCAGCGGGGATGGACACTTTGAAAAACTGTTTTTT.

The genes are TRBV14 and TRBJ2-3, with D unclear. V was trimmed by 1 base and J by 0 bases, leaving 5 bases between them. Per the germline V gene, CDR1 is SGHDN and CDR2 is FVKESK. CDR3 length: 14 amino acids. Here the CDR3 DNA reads TGTGCCAGCAGCCAAGGGGCTAGCACAGATACGCAGTATTTT. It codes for CASSQGASTDTQYF.

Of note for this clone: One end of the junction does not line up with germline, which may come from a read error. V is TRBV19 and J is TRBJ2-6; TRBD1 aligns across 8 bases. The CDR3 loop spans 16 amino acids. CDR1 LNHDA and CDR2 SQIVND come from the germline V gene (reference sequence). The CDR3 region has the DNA TGTGCCAGTGCGACAGGGGTGAACTCTGGGGCCAGCGTCCTGACTTTC. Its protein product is CASATGVNSGASVLTF. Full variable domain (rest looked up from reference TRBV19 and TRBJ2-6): DGGITQSPKYLFRKEGQNVTLSCEQNLNHDAMYWYRQDPGQGLRLIYYSQIVNDFQKGDIAEGYSVSREKKESFPLTVTSAQKNPTAFYLCASATGVNSGASVLTFGAGSRLTVL.

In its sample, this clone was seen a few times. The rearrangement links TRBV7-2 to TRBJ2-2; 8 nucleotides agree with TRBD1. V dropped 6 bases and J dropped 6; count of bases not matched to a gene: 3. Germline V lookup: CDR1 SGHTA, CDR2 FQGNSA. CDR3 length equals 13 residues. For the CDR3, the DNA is TGTGCCAGCAGAACGACAGGGGCCGGGGAGCTGTTTTTT. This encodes CASRTTGAGELFF.

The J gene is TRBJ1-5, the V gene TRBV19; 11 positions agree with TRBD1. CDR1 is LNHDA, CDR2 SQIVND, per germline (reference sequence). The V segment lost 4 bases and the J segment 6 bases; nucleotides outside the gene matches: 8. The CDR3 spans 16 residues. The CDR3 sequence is CASSKIGQGAFQPQHF. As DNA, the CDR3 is TGTGCCAGTAGTAAAATCGGACAGGGGGCGTTTCAGCCCCAGCATTTT. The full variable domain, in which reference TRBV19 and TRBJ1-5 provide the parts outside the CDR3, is DGGITQSPKYLFRKEGQNVTLSCEQNLNHDAMYWYRQDPGQGLRLIYYSQIVNDFQKGDIAEGYSVSREKKESFPLTVTSAQKNPTAFYLCASSKIGQGAFQPQHFGDGTRLSIL.

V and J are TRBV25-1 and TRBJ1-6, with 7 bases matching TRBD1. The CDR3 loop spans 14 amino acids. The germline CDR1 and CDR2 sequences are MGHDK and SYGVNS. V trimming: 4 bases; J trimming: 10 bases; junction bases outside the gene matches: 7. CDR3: CASSGTGDRSPLHF. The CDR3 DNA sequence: TGTGCCAGCAGTGGAACAGGGGATAGGTCACCCCTCCACTTT.

CDR3 sequence reads: CASSASRVDGYTF. The CDR3 DNA is TGTGCCAGCAGTGCCAGCAGGGTGGACGGCTACACCTTC. The chain couples TRBV25-1 to TRBJ1-2; D is possibly TRBD1 (5 bases). V lost 4 bases to trimming and J lost 8 bases, with 14 bases between them. The CDR3 contains 13 residues. CDR1 and CDR2 (germline): MGHDK, SYGVNS.

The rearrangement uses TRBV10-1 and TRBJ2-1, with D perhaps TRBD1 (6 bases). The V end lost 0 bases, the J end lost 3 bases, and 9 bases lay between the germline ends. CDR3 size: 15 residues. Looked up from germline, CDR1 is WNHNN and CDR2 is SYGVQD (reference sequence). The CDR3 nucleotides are TGCGCCAGCAGTGAGTCACACAGGGACTACAATGAGCAGTTCTTC. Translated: CASSESHRDYNEQFF.

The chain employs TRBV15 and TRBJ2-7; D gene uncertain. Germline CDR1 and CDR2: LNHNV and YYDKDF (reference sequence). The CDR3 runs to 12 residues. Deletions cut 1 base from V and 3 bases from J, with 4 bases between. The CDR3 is CATSRGGYEQYF. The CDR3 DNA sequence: TGTGCCACCAGCAGAGGCGGCTACGAGCAGTACTTC.

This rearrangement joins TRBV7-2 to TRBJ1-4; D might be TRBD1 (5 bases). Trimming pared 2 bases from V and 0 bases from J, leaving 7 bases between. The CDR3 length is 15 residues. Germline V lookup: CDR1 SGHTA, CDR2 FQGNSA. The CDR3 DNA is TGTGCCAGCAGCTTACAGGGTTCAACTAATGAAAAACTGTTTTTT. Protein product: CASSLQGSTNEKLFF.

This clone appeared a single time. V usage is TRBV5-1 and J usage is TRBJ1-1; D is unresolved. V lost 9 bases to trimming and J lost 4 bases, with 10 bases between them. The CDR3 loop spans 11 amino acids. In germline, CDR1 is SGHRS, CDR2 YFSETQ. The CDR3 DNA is TGCGCCATACAAGAGGGCACTGAAGCTTTCTTT. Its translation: CAIQEGTEAFF.

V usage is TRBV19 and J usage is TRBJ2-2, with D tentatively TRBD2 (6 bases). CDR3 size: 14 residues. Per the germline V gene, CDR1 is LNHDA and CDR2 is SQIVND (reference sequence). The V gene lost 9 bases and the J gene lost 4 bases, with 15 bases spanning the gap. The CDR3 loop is CASRHRDFTGELFF. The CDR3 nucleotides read TGTGCCAGCCGTCACCGGGACTTCACCGGGGAGCTGTTTTTT.

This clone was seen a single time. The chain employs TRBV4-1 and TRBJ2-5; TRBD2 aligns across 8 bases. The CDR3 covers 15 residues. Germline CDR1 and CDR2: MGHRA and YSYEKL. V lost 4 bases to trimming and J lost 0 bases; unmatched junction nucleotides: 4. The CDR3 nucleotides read TGCGCCAGCAGCCGAGAACTAGCGGACCAAGAGACCCAGTACTTC. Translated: CASSRELADQETQYF.